The following is a T cell receptor (beta chain) sequence with its context. It has no known antigen specificity. No qualities accompany the bases; no much larger clone lies one base away. This sample was included in a study of cytomegalovirus exposure and HLA in healthy donors listed by TCRdb under 2017. About the full investigation: In an earlier analysis of about 560 of the donors, approximately 300 Gb of sequence data and approximately 120 million unique TCR beta sequences from roughly 180 million T cells were reported. Five DR-DQ haplotypes were handled as single units for association and clustering, since linkage in the cohort was strong. Around 300 gigabases of sequencing data and tens of millions of unique TCR sequences were included in an early release covering roughly 700 HLA-typed donors. Rather than using new phenotypic data, the later analysis identified candidate immune exposures from TCR beta sequences and from how often those sequences occurred across donors. Of the roughly 410 genotyped donors, less than 90% were placed in the genetic ancestry cluster associated with self-reported Caucasian donors. In a later analysis, previously published TCR beta repertoires from roughly 710 donors were re-analyzed and high-resolution HLA genotyping was added so that TCR occurrence patterns could be studied. On average, about 200,000 unique TCR beta nucleotide sequences were sequenced per donor among several hundred genotyped donors of the cohort, with roughly 20% of those sequences being non-productive. Besides the first cohort of 666 subjects, a separate validation cohort made up of 120 different subjects was used. To decide whether each TCR beta V gene segment behaved as functional or pseudogenic, an earlier analysis of some 600 of the donors relied on high-throughput TCR beta sequencing. The number of donors typed differed by locus, with roughly 620-640 for A, B, C, DRB1 and DQB1, 522 for DQA1, 600 to 610 for DPA1, and 450 to 480 for DPB1. In a later genetic analysis, genome-wide SNP genotypes for about three fifths of the roughly 670 donors were used, and that subset was treated as a discovery cohort. The study profiled the T cell repertoires of hundreds of subjects by immunosequencing and related them to cytomegalovirus serostatus. Class I and class II HLA loci were covered by the typing at four-digit resolution. The aim of the study was to test whether cataloging public T cell receptors could identify signatures of past pathogen exposure. Donor age, sex, ethnicity and CMV serostatus were collected together with the repertoire data. To predict cytomegalovirus infection status, the study combined high-throughput TCR immunosequencing, statistical association of individual TCRs with disease status, and machine learning. All discovery cohort repertoires had been generated on a single sequencing platform.

The cohort consisted of fewer than 700 healthy bone marrow donors. At the time of sampling, every cohort member was nominally healthy, though immune exposures that went unrecorded were likely present. The donor tested CMV seronegative and was one of the 352 seronegative cohort members. Every donor gave a peripheral blood sample, and the peripheral blood mononuclear cells from that sample were used for TCR beta sequencing. Genomic DNA was extracted from the blood cell samples with the Qiagen DNeasy Blood Extraction Kit. The trim is 5 bases for V and 7 bases for J, with a gap of 14 bases between the germline ends. Counted from cysteine to phenylalanine, this CDR3 has 14 amino acids. The CDR3 DNA has 42 bases and is translated from base 1. Reading the germline V gene gives CDR1 SGHVS and CDR2 FNYEAQ. General conclusions and limits of the study: Most CMV-associated TCR beta chains appeared to be HLA-restricted in a later analysis, and the HLA associations seemed to be driven largely by CMV exposure. A later analysis reported that several top co-occurrence clusters appeared linked to parvovirus B19, influenza, CMV and Epstein-Barr virus. The sequencing pipeline was judged likely to have produced a cluster of highly shared sequence variants as a technical artifact. An earlier analysis of some 590 of the donors showed that most TCR beta V segments appeared in productive rearrangements either about 87% or about 30% of the time, which broadly matched IMGT annotations. A few of the identified cytomegalovirus-associated TCR beta chains were confirmed in vitro to be specific for cytomegalovirus antigens. A further reported finding was that TCR beta sequences accurately predicted the HLA-A and HLA-B alleles for most subjects in the first cohort. Because counts were too low, seventeen rarely observed V segments, including chromosome 9 orphons, were excluded from the earlier analysis of fewer than 650 of the donors. Some IMGT-functional V segments, including TRBV6-2 and TRBV6-3, could not be distinguished by the 87-base-pair reads and were therefore excluded. V-gene and J-gene trimming of TCR beta chains was associated with a missense DCLRE1C variant in a later genetic analysis, and the association was replicated in an independent cohort. Correlated functional status among segregating V segments might be attributable to linkage disequilibrium, but an unknown experimental factor could not be ruled out. A later analysis associated around 16,000 TCR beta sequences with specific HLA alleles at a false discovery rate of 0.05. The classifier was reported to diagnose cytomegalovirus status with high specificity and sensitivity in both the original and validation cohorts. For the cohort, immune exposure information was limited to CMV serostatus. It was suggested by the authors that the approach could potentially be generalized to other disease states and immunological phenotypes. The presence/absence analyses assumed that sequencing depth was roughly uniform across donors, and that assumption may not be true. Because HLA typing was unavailable for some donors at each locus, only the typed subset was used in association tests. The cohort was sequenced for TCR beta chains only, and without alpha or paired-chain data the features that could be detected were limited. When HLA alleles, especially DR and DQ, strongly co-occurred, TCR associations were difficult to assign to individual alleles. A total of 150 to 200 TCR beta chains were listed by the study as associated with cytomegalovirus. In a later analysis, HLA-associated TCR beta chains were found to be more clonally expanded and to have lower generation probabilities than equally common non-associated chains. Most TCR sequences were seen in very few donors, while some public TCRs were found in many individuals. A later analysis found that TCR association rates varied across HLA loci, with DRB1 alleles showing the most associated TCRs and HLA-C alleles the fewest. In a later genetic analysis, fewer N-insertions in productive TCRs were reported among donors in an Asian-associated ancestry cluster than the roughly 700-donor mean.

The library came from the immunoSEQ multiplex PCR assay. For the multiplex PCR, a mixture combining 60 forward primers for TCR Vbeta segments and 13 reverse primers for TCR Jbeta segments was used. The CDR3 region of rearranged TCR beta genes was amplified from genomic DNA with a multiplex PCR assay. Amplified TCR beta libraries were sequenced as 87-base-pair reads on the Illumina HiSeq System. Per the source publication's procedure: A later analysis counted about 76 million unique TCR beta chains across the 690 or so repertoires, and 10 million to 11 million of these chains were shared by at least two donors. A nearest-neighbor algorithm error-corrected the raw reads and collapsed the reads into unique sequences, merging closely related sequences to remove PCR and sequencing errors. V, D and J gene segments were assigned by aligning CDR3 sequences to IMGT reference sequences. For a sequence to be retained, at least a six-nucleotide match to both a V gene segment and a J gene segment was required. Rearrangements were classified as productive when the CDR3 lacked stop codons and remained in frame with V and J, and all other rearrangements were classified as non-productive. CDR3 was defined according to IMGT convention as the region running from the second conserved V-encoded cysteine to the conserved J-encoded phenylalanine. Sequences without an unambiguous match to a single V gene segment were excluded from the earlier analysis of approximately 560 of the donors. In an earlier analysis of some 590 of the donors, a V segment was called functional when productive rearrangements were above 56.7%, and segregating when the standard deviation between donors exceeded 5%. To diagnose cytomegalovirus status from the catalog of TCR beta chain sequences, a statistical classification framework was built. In a later analysis, TCR nucleotide sequences were compared against IMGT/GENE-DB human TR gene sequences so that V and J genes could be assigned. A later analysis assigned CDR3 sequences and most-parsimonious VDJ recombination scenarios with the TCRdist pipeline. In a later analysis, each TCR beta chain was defined by its CDR3 amino acid sequence together with its V-gene family, and reads without a unique V-gene family were excluded. To address suspected cross-contamination and a sequencing artifact, a later analysis removed over 500 highly shared, low-generation-probability nucleotide sequences. For each public chain, a later analysis derived a clonal expansion index from normalized ranks of inferred template counts within each repertoire. In a later analysis, generation probabilities were computed using a VDJ recombination model fitted to out-of-frame rearrangements, and the results were checked against IGoR. Hypergeometric tests were used in a later analysis to score TCR-TCR, TCR-HLA and TCR-CMV co-occurrence, with a repertoire-size bias correction applied to the TCR pairs. False discovery rates were estimated in a later analysis by permuting HLA or CMV assignments 20 times. In a later analysis, co-occurring TCRs were grouped using DBSCAN, with TCRdist sequence similarity added in when clustering inside HLA-allele-positive subsets. Repertoires with fewer than 30,000 or more than 120,000 public chains were left out of co-occurrence clustering, as were a handful of repertoires with anomalous nucleotide sharing. TCRdb provides this immuneACCESS table in a form limited to in-frame rearrangements. Some clones are lacking; in checked studies, under half of them reflect an unresolved V gene, and why the rest are absent is not known. That table supplies the V and J calls and clone size; D and trimming were determined from the DNA. The sample table holds 150,000 to 200,000 clones, of which roughly 78% were seen once. Around 1.9% of the sample is in the top ten clones.

Sequencing used PBMCs. The clonotype was recovered from a man in his forties in good health and CMV-seronegative. The chain couples TRBV7-6 to TRBJ2-2, with the identity of the D gene unclear. The DNA sequence follows: TGTGCCAGCAGCCCTTCTGGAGTGGTCGGGGAGCTGTTTTTT. Translated, it gives CASSPSGVVGELFF.